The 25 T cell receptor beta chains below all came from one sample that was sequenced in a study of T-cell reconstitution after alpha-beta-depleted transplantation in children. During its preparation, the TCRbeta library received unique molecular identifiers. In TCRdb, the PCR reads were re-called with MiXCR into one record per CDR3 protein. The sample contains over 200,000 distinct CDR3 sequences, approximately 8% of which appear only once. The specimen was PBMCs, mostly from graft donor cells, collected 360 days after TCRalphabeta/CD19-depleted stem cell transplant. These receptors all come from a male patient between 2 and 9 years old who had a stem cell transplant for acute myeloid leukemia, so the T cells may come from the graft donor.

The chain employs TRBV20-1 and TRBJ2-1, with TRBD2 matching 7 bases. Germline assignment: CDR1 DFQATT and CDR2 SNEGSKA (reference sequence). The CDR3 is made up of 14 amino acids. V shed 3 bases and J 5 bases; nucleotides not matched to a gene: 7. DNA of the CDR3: TGCAGTGCTAGGGGAGGGCCCGAGGACAATGAGCAGTTCTTC. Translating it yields CSARGGPEDNEQFF.

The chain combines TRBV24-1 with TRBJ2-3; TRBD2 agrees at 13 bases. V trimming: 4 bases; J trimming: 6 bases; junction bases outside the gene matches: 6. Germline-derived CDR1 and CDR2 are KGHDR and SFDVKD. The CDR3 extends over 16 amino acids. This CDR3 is CATSERTSGRGDTQYF. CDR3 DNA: TGTGCCACCAGTGAGCGGACTAGCGGGAGAGGGGATACGCAGTATTTT.

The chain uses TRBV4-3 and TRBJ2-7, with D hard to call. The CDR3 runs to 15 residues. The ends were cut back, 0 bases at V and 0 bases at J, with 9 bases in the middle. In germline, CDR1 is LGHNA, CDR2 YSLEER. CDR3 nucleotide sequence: TGCGCCAGCAGCCAAGATCGCTACAGCTCCTACGAGCAGTACTTC. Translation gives CASSQDRYSSYEQYF.

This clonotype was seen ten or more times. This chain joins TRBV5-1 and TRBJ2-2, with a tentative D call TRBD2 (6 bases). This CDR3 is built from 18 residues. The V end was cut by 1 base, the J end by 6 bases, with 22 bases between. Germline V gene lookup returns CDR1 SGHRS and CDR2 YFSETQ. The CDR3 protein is CASSLKVSRDLQSGELFF. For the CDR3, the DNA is TGCGCCAGCAGCTTGAAAGTGTCCCGGGACTTACAGTCCGGGGAGCTGTTTTTT.

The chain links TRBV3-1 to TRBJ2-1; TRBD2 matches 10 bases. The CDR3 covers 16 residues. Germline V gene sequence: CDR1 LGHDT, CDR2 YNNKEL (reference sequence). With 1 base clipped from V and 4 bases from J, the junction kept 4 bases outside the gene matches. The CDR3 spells CASSQGTLAGYNEQFF. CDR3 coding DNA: TGTGCCAGCAGCCAAGGAACACTAGCGGGGTACAATGAGCAGTTCTTC.

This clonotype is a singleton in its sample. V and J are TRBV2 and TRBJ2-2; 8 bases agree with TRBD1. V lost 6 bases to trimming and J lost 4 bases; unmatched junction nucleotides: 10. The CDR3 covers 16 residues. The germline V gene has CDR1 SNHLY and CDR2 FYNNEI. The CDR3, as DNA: TGTGCCAGCAGCCCCCAGGGGGCTATTGGCACCGGGGAGCTGTTTTTT. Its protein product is CASSPQGAIGTGELFF.

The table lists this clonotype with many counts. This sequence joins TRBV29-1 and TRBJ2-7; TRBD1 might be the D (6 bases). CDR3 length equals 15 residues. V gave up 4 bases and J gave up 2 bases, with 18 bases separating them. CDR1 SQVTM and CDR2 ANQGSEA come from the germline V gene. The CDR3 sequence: CSVVGTFFGAYEQYF. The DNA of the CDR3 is TGCAGCGTTGTCGGGACATTTTTTGGGGCCTACGAGCAGTACTTC.

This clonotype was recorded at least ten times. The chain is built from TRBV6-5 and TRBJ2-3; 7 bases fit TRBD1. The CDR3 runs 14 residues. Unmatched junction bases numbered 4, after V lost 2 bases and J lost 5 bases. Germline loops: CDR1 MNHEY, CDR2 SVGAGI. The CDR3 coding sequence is TGTGCCAGCAGTTACCTTGCAGGGGGAGATACGCAGTATTTT. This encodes CASSYLAGGDTQYF.

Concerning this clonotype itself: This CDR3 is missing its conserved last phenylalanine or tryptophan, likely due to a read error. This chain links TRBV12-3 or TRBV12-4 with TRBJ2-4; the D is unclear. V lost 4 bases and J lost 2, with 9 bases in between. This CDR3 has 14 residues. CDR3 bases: TGTGCCAGCAGTTACGAGTTTTCCAAAAACATTCAGTACTCC. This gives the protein CASSYEFSKNIQYS.

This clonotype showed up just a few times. This CDR3 is CSARAQGNNSPLHF. The CDR3 bases are TGCAGTGCTAGGGCCCAGGGGAATAATTCACCCCTCCACTTT. The chain is built from TRBV20-1 and TRBJ1-6; D is perhaps TRBD1 (6 bases). CDR1 and CDR2 (germline): DFQATT, SNEGSKA (reference sequence). The length of the CDR3 is 14 residues. Trimming removed 3 bases from V and 5 bases from J, with 11 bases in between.

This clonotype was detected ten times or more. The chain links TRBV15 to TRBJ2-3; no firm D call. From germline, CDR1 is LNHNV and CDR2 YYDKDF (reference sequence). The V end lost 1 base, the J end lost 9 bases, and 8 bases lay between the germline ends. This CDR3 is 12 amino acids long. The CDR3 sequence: CATSRVIGTQYF. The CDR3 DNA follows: TGTGCCACCAGCAGAGTAATAGGGACGCAGTATTTT.

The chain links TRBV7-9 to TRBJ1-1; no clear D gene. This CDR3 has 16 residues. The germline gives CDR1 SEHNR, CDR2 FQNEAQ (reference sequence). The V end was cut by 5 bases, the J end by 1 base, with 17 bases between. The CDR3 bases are TGTGCCAGCAGCCCCTCGGCCCAGCGGGGGAACACTGAAGCTTTCTTT. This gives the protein CASSPSAQRGNTEAFF.

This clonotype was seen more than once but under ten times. CDR3 loop: CASSLGRGTALYNEQFF. DNA of the CDR3: TGTGCCAGCAGCTTGGGGAGGGGGACCGCCTTGTACAATGAGCAGTTCTTC. The rearrangement joins TRBV7-3 to TRBJ2-1; perhaps TRBD2 as D (7 bases). Germline V gene sequence: CDR1 SGHTA, CDR2 FQGTGA. The CDR3 has 17 amino acids. V dropped 3 bases and J dropped 4 bases, with 19 bases sitting between them.

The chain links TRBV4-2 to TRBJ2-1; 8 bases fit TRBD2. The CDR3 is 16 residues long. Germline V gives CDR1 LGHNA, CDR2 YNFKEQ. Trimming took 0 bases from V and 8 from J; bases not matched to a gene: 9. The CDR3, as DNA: TGTGCCAGCAGCCAAGATGAGCGGGGGACGGGCGATGAGCAGTTCTTC. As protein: CASSQDERGTGDEQFF.

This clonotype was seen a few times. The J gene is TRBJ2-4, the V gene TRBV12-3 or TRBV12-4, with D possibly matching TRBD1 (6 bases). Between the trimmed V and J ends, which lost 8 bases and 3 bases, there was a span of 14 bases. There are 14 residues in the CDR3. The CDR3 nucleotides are TGTGCCAGCCCTAAACAGGGTCGCAAAAACATTCAGTACTTC. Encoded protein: CASPKQGRKNIQYF.

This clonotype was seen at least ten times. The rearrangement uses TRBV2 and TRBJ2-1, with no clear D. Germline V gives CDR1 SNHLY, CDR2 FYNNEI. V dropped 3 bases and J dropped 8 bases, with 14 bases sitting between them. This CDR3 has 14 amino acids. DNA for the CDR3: TGTGCCAGCAGTGACCAGAGAATCCGGGATGAGCAGTTCTTC. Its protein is CASSDQRIRDEQFF. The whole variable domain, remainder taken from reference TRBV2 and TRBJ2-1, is EPEVTQTPSHQVTQMGQEVILRCVPISNHLYFYWYRQILGQKVEFLVSFYNNEISEKSEIFDDQFSVERPDGSNFTLKIRSTKLEDSAMYFCASSDQRIRDEQFFGPGTRLTVL.

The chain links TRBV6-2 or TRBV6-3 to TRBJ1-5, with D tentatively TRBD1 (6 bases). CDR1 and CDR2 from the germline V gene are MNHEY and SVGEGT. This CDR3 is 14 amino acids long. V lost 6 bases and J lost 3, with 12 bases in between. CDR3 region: CASSPQGHNQPQHF. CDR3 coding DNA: TGTGCCAGCAGCCCACAGGGTCACAATCAGCCCCAGCATTTT.

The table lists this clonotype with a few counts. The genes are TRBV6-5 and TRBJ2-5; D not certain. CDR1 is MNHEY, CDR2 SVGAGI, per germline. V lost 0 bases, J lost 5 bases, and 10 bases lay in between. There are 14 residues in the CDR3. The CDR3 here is CASSYSPGSETQYF. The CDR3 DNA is TGTGCCAGCAGTTACTCTCCTGGTAGTGAGACCCAGTACTTC.

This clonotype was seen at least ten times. As DNA, the CDR3 is TGTGCCAGCAGCTTAAGTGGGACTTATTTT. It codes for CASSLSGTYF. The V and J genes are TRBV7-9 and TRBJ2-3; possibly TRBD2 for D (6 bases). Germline CDR1 SEHNR, CDR2 FQNEAQ (reference sequence). The CDR3 is 10 residues long. V was cut by 2 bases and J by 15 bases, with 9 bases left in between.

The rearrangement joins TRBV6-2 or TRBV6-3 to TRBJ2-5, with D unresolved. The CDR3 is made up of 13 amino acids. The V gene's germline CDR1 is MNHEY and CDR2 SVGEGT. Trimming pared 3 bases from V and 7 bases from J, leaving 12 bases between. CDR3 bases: TGTGCCAGCAGTTATGCGGAACCCGGGACCCAGTACTTC. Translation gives CASSYAEPGTQYF.

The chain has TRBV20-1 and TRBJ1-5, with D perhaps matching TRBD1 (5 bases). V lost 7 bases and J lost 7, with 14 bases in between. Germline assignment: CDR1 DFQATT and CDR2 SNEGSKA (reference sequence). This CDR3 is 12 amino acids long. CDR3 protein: CSVVAGDQPQHF. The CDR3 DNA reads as TGCAGTGTCGTGGCGGGGGACCAGCCCCAGCATTTT.

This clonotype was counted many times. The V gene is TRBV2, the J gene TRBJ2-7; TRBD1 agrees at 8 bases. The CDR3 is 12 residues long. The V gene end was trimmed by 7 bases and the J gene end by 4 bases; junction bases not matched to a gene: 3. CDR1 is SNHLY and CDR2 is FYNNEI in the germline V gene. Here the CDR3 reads CASIWTGYEQYF. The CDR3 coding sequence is TGTGCCAGCATTTGGACAGGGTACGAGCAGTACTTC.

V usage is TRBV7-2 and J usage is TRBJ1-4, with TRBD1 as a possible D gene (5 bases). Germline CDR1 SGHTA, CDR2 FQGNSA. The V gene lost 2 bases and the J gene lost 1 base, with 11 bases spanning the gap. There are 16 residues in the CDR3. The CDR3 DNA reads TGTGCCAGCAGCTTACGACAGCGGCAAACTAATGAAAAACTGTTTTTT. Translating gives CASSLRQRQTNEKLFF.

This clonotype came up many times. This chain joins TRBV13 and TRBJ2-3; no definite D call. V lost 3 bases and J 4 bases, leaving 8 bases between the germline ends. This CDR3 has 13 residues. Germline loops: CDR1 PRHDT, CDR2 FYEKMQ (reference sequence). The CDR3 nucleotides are TGTGCCAGCAGCTTTCTCGCGGCAGATACGCAGTATTTT. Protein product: CASSFLAADTQYF.

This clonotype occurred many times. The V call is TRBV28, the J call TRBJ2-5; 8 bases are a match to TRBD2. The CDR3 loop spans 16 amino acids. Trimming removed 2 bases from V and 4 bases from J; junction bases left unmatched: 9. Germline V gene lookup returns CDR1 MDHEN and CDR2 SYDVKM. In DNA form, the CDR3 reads TGTGCCAGCAGTTTACAGGTCGGGGGGGCGTTAGAGACCCAGTACTTC. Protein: CASSLQVGGALETQYF.